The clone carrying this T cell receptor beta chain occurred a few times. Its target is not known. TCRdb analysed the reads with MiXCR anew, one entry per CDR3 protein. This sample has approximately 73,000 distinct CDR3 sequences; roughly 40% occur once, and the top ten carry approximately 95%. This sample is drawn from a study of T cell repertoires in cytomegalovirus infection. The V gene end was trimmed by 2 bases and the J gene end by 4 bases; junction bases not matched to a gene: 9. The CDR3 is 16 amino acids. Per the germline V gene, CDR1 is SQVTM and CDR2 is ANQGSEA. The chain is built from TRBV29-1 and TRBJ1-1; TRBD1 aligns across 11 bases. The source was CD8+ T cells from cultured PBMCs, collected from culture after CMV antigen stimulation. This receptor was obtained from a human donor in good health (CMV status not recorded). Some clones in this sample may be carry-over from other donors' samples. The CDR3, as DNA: TGCAGCGTTGAACCCTGGACAGGGGGCATTGGCACTGAAGCTTTCTTT. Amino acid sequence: CSVEPWTGGIGTEAFF.